The clone carrying this T cell receptor (beta chain) was counted ten times or more. Its antigen is undetermined. The record originates from a study of T cell responses to AZD1222 COVID-19 vaccine. Study-wide findings and caveats: Dominant CD4 TCR responses targeted spike regions 160-218 and 743-854. Reportedly, close to half of spike-specific TCRs are directed against unmutated variant regions.

The table came from immunoSEQ multiplex PCR; TCRdb's copy has only in-frame clones and leaves some out. The sample lists about 120,000 clones; about 89% were seen once. This clonotype originated in an adult in good health. The sequences come from peripheral blood, collected on day 0 of AZD1222 vaccination.

CDR3 DNA: TGCAGCGTCCGGGATCTCTCCGGCCACGAGCAGTACTTC. Residues: CSVRDLSGHEQYF. The chain combines TRBV29-1 with TRBJ2-7, with D possibly being TRBD2 (5 bases). The CDR3 extends over 13 amino acids. V was clipped by 6 bases and J by 5 bases, with 17 bases between them. In germline, CDR1 is SQVTM, CDR2 ANQGSEA.